This T cell receptor beta chain derives from a study of long-term antiretroviral therapy in people with HIV. Study observations and caveats: Data on ART adherence, viral resistance or therapy changes were unavailable.

A v3.0 immunoSEQ assay was performed at survey level. TCRdb's copy holds only in-frame clones and misses some; the assay was immunoSEQ multiplex PCR. Of 45,000 to 50,000 clones listed, around 84% are singletons. The germline V and J ends were trimmed by 2 bases and 0 bases, with 11 bases remaining between them. The CDR3 has 15 residues. Germline CDR1 MNHEY, CDR2 SVGAGI. This clone was found once. Its antigen remains unidentified. The source of this sequence is a woman younger than 35 with HIV. The rearrangement joins TRBV6-5 to TRBJ2-7; D possibly corresponds to TRBD1 (6 bases). The specimen comprised unsorted PBMCs, sampled 0.8 years after starting antiretroviral therapy. The CDR3 reads CASSYDLDSSYEQYF. The CDR3 DNA is TGTGCCAGCAGTTACGATTTGGACAGCTCCTACGAGCAGTACTTC.